These T cell receptor beta chains were read from a single sample in a study of post-analysis software for immune sequencing data. TCRdb ran MiXCR on the PCR reads and lists one entry per CDR3 protein. Altogether 550,000 to 700,000 distinct CDR3 sequences are present, roughly two fifths being singletons, with the ten largest covering around 1.7%. The specimen was blood. The source of these receptors is a girl aged 5 to 17 with multiple sclerosis. CDR3s include the opening cysteine and the closing phenylalanine or tryptophan. D genes are given only for firm matches. Clone size is not always given. Where it is, it says once, few, many or a class for expanded clones.

j_call,clone_size,d_call,v_call,cdr3_nt,cdr3_aa
TRBJ2-1,few,NA,TRBV6-5,TGTGCCAGCAGGGGAGAGGGGGGCTTTGAGCAGTTCTTC,CASRGEGGFEQFF
TRBJ2-1,NA,TRBD2,TRBV12-3/TRBV12-4,TGTGCCAGCAGTTTTTACGGGAGGGCGAATTCCTACAATGAGCAGTTCTTC,CASSFYGRANSYNEQFF
TRBJ2-5,NA,NA,TRBV28,TGTGCCAGCAGCCACGCTAGCGCTTTGGTAGAGACCCAGTACTTC,CASSHASALVETQYF
TRBJ2-7,few,NA,TRBV12-3/TRBV12-4,TGTGCCAGCAGTTCCAGACCCATAACCTACGAGCAGTACTTC,CASSSRPITYEQYF
TRBJ2-7,few,TRBD2,TRBV29-1,TGCAGCGTTAGGACTAGCCACGAGCAGTACTTC,CSVRTSHEQYF
TRBJ2-7,once,TRBD2,TRBV5-1,TGCGCCAGCAGCTTGGAAGTCGGCGGGAGGGCTGATGAGCAGTACTTC,CASSLEVGGRADEQYF
TRBJ1-1,NA,NA,TRBV5-1,TGCGCCAGCAGCGTGAACCAGGGGACCACTGAAGCTTTCTTT,CASSVNQGTTEAFF
TRBJ2-7,NA,TRBD1,TRBV9,TGTGCCACCGTTATAGACAGGGAAGGGATCGACGAGCAGTACTTC,CATVIDREGIDEQYF
TRBJ2-3,NA,NA,TRBV20-1,TGCAGTGCTAGAGATCCCCGGGGCATTGCAGATACGCAGTATTTT,CSARDPRGIADTQYF
TRBJ2-3,NA,NA,TRBV7-2,TGTGCCAGCATCCCAAACCCTGGGCGCACAGATACGCAGTATTTT,CASIPNPGRTDTQYF
TRBJ1-4,NA,NA,TRBV20-1,TGCAGTGCTCTTCTAGGGACGGCTGAAAAACTGTTTTTT,CSALLGTAEKLFF
TRBJ2-5,few,NA,TRBV24-1,TGTGCCACCAGTGACCACGGGACAGTGGGGAGGGAGACCCAGTACTTC,CATSDHGTVGRETQYF
TRBJ2-5,many,NA,TRBV12-3/TRBV12-4,TGTGCCAGCAGTTTCGGACTGGCTAGGTACTTC,CASSFGLARYF
TRBJ2-5,NA,TRBD1,TRBV12-3/TRBV12-4,TGTGCCAGCAGGGGACAGGGGGACCAAGAGACCCAGTACTTC,CASRGQGDQETQYF
TRBJ1-6,NA,NA,TRBV7-6,TGTGCCAGCAGCCTACAGCCCGGACAGAATAATTCACCCCTCCACTTT,CASSLQPGQNNSPLHF
TRBJ1-5,NA,NA,TRBV12-3/TRBV12-4,TGTGCCAGCAGTTTACGAGACAGTATCCAGCCCCAGCATTTT,CASSLRDSIQPQHF
TRBJ2-3,few,NA,TRBV5-1,TGCGCCAGCAGCTTGGCCTTCCCTGCGGGGAGCACAGATACGCAGTATTTT,CASSLAFPAGSTDTQYF
TRBJ1-5,NA,NA,TRBV6-2/TRBV6-3,TGTGCCAGCAGTTACGCAGGACCGGGCAATCTCTATAGCAATCAGCCCCAGCATTTT,CASSYAGPGNLYSNQPQHF
TRBJ2-3,NA,TRBD2,TRBV7-2,TGTGCCAGCAGCGCGACTAGCGGGGTTCTCGATACGCAGTATTTT,CASSATSGVLDTQYF
TRBJ2-5,NA,TRBD2,TRBV5-1,TGCGCCAGCAGCCCTTGGACTAGCGGGAGAAAGACCCAGTACTTC,CASSPWTSGRKTQYF
TRBJ1-1,NA,TRBD1,TRBV20-1,TGCAGTGCTAGAGATGCCGCCAGGGGGGCCTACACTGAAGCTTTCTTT,CSARDAARGAYTEAFF
TRBJ2-7,NA,NA,TRBV12-3/TRBV12-4,TGTGCCAGCAGTTTAGGCGGGAACCTCTACGAGCAGTACTTC,CASSLGGNLYEQYF
TRBJ2-3,NA,NA,TRBV29-1,TGCAGCTCCCTCCTCGGGGTATCTAGCACAGATACGCAGTATTTT,CSSLLGVSSTDTQYF
TRBJ2-1,NA,TRBD1,TRBV29-1,TGCAGCGTTGAAGAAGGGGGGACAGGGGGGTTTAATGAGCAGTTCTTC,CSVEEGGTGGFNEQFF
TRBJ1-5,NA,NA,TRBV4-1,TGCGCCAGCAGCCAAGGCTCCGAGGGATGGAATCAGCCCCAGCATTTT,CASSQGSEGWNQPQHF
TRBJ2-5,NA,TRBD2,TRBV10-3,TGTGCCATCAGTGAGCCTAGCGGGAGGTTTAAGGATGAAGAGACCCAGTACTTC,CAISEPSGRFKDEETQYF
TRBJ2-1,NA,NA,TRBV29-1,TGCAGCGTTGAAGATCGGCAGACCGTGCAGTTCTTC,CSVEDRQTVQFF
TRBJ2-3,NA,NA,TRBV18,TGTGCCGGACAAGACCGGGGAGCCACAGATACGCAGTATTTT,CAGQDRGATDTQYF
TRBJ2-5,few,NA,TRBV24-1,TGTGCCACCAGTGAAAGAGCTCGGGAGACCCAGTACTTC,CATSERARETQYF
TRBJ2-1,few,TRBD1,TRBV7-9,TGTGCCAGCAGCTTAGGACAGGGAACCTCCTACAATGAGCAGTTCTTC,CASSLGQGTSYNEQFF
TRBJ1-5,NA,NA,TRBV9,TGTGCCAGCAGCGTAGAGGGTTCAATAGGGCAGCCCCAGCATTTT,CASSVEGSIGQPQHF
TRBJ1-2,NA,NA,TRBV3-1,TGTGCCAGCAGCCAAGCGGGGGACTCAGGTGGCTACACCTTC,CASSQAGDSGGYTF
TRBJ2-7,NA,NA,TRBV7-9,TGTGCCAGCGGCCCTACGACAGGCCGACGCACCTACGAGCAGTACTTC,CASGPTTGRRTYEQYF
TRBJ2-7,NA,TRBD2,TRBV20-1,TGCAGTGCTAGAGTCCTCCGGACTAGCGGGGGCTACGAGCAGTACTTC,CSARVLRTSGGYEQYF
TRBJ2-7,NA,NA,TRBV28,TGTGCCAGCACCCATCAGGGACGTGACGAGCAGTACTTC,CASTHQGRDEQYF
TRBJ2-5,NA,NA,TRBV25-1,TGTGCCAGCAGTCCCGCAGTAGTGACCCAAGAGACCCAGTACTTC,CASSPAVVTQETQYF
TRBJ2-5,NA,NA,TRBV7-9,TGTGCCAGCAGCCCCCCAGGAAAAGAGACCCAGTACTTC,CASSPPGKETQYF
TRBJ1-2,NA,TRBD1,TRBV5-6,TGTGCCAGCAGCTTGTTCCAGGGGGATGGCTACACCTTC,CASSLFQGDGYTF
TRBJ1-1,few,NA,TRBV20-1,TGCAGGGCAAAGGGGGGGGACGGTGAAGCTTTCTTT,CRAKGGDGEAFF
TRBJ1-2,NA,NA,TRBV24-1,TGTGCCACCAGTGAAACAGGAGTCCGCGGTGGCTACACCTTC,CATSETGVRGGYTF
TRBJ2-3,NA,TRBD1,TRBV7-2,TGTGCCAGCAGCTTATACGGACAGGGGGCTAGCACAGATACGCAGTATTTT,CASSLYGQGASTDTQYF
TRBJ1-1,NA,TRBD1,TRBV5-6,TGTGCCAGCAGCGGATCCGGGACAGGAGGGGCGGAAGAAGCTTTCTTT,CASSGSGTGGAEEAFF
TRBJ2-3,NA,TRBD2,TRBV2,TGTGCCAGCAGCGACCCAGCGGGGGCGGGAGATACGCAGTATTTT,CASSDPAGAGDTQYF
TRBJ2-2,NA,NA,TRBV12-3/TRBV12-4,TGTGCCAGCAGTTTAAACTCGAACACCGGGGAGCTGTTTTTT,CASSLNSNTGELFF
TRBJ1-4,NA,NA,TRBV20-1,TGCAGTGCTATAACGCAGGGGCCTGGGGAAAAACTGTTTTTT,CSAITQGPGEKLFF
TRBJ2-3,few,NA,TRBV10-3,TGTGCCATCAGTCGGGATACGGACTCCACAGATACGCAGTATTTT,CAISRDTDSTDTQYF
TRBJ2-3,few,TRBD2,TRBV12-3/TRBV12-4,TGTGCCAGCATCCCCGCTAGCGGCCCTAGCACAGATACGCAGTATTTT,CASIPASGPSTDTQYF
TRBJ1-5,NA,NA,TRBV5-1,TGCGCCAGCAGCTTGGAAGGGTCGGATCAGCCCCAGCATTTT,CASSLEGSDQPQHF
TRBJ2-1,NA,NA,TRBV7-6,TGTGCCAGCAGCTTAGCTGGGTCGGGAGTGCAGTTCTTC,CASSLAGSGVQFF
TRBJ1-2,NA,NA,TRBV12-3/TRBV12-4,TGTGCCAGCAGTGATCCCGGGACGTCTGCTGATGGCTACACCTTC,CASSDPGTSADGYTF
TRBJ2-1,few,NA,TRBV6-5,TGTGCCAGCAGTCCCAACTATGCGGGCCCCTACAATGAGCAGTTCTTC,CASSPNYAGPYNEQFF
TRBJ2-3,few,NA,TRBV20-1,TGCAGTGCTAGAGATCGGCAGCCGGCGAATACGCAGTATTTT,CSARDRQPANTQYF
TRBJ2-1,NA,NA,TRBV7-2,TGTGCCAGCAGCCCTCGGACCGAGGGCGAGCAGTTCTTC,CASSPRTEGEQFF
TRBJ2-1,NA,NA,TRBV3-1,TGTGCCAGCAGCCAATTATCCAGGGACAATGAGCAGTTCTTC,CASSQLSRDNEQFF
TRBJ1-2,NA,TRBD1,TRBV4-2,TGTGCCAGCAGCCACCCTATCGACAGGGTGAGGGGCTACACCTTC,CASSHPIDRVRGYTF
TRBJ2-3,NA,NA,TRBV5-1,TGCGCCAGCAGCTTGGTTCCAGGGGCCGGCACAGATACGCAGTATTTT,CASSLVPGAGTDTQYF
TRBJ2-7,NA,TRBD1,TRBV18,TGTGCCAGCTCACCACAACACAGGGGGTCCTACGAGCAGTACTTC,CASSPQHRGSYEQYF